This T cell receptor beta chain was recovered during a study of T cell responses to AZD1222 COVID-19 vaccine (dated by TCRdb to the early 2020s). With respect to the entire study: TCR sequencing was performed for 230 to 250 trial participants, of whom 200 to 210 were given two doses of AZD1222 and 26 were given two doses of MenACWY control vaccine. Trial participants were enrolled by age into 18-55, 56-69 and 70-plus year subgroups, with around 150, 28 and 57 TCR-sequenced participants respectively.

On the study overall, not on this receptor specifically: In the small 56-69-year group, the increase in depth fell short of significance, most likely because of low power. Only six AZD1222 recipients were SARS-CoV-2 seropositive at baseline, limiting conclusions about previously exposed vaccinees. Nearly half of unique spike-specific TCRs reportedly recognized epitopes outside regions mutated in the B.1.351 and B.1.1.7 variants. Spike-specific TCR breadth and depth rose significantly after two AZD1222 doses compared with day 0 and with MenACWY recipients. Most participants were white British and females outnumbered males, and the authors suggested that clonal diversity may have been underestimated. Because no day 14 peak-response samples were available, repertoires were characterized only after the peak T cell response. The whole spike protein was spanned by vaccine-associated CD4 TCRs, and dominant responses were seen in regions 160-218 and 743-854.

As regards this clone: Its antigen is currently not known. Base qualities were left out, and no much larger clone turns up one base away.

The CDR3 regions of human TCRbeta chains were analyzed by immunosequencing. The published analysis was carried out like this. Repertoire TCRs were checked for matches against a reference library of SARS-CoV-2-specific TCRs that had been generated using the MIRA antigen-specificity platform. Breadth was defined as the fraction of unique TCRs that were SARS-CoV-2-associated. Depth was defined as the fraction of total T cells that were SARS-CoV-2-associated. Each spike-specific TCR was assigned to its reactive spike region and to a CD4 or CD8 class using the MIRA data. Log10-transformed breadth and depth values were compared by one-way ANOVA with Sidak's multiple comparisons tests. Imported from immuneACCESS, the table was reduced by TCRdb to in-frame sequences with V and J called. These copies leave out some clones; in studies compared against another copy, an unresolved V gene accounts for under half, and the cause of the remainder is not known. V and J calls and clone size are copied from that table; D and trimming were computed from the DNA. The sample includes fewer than 200,000 clones, with approximately 87% observed a single time. The ten largest clones capture about 4.5% of the sample.

This sample's time point label indicates: about 28 days (+/-7) after the second vaccine dose. AZD1222 recipients given second doses at about 4 weeks or at about 12 weeks were pooled, since spike-specific TCR depth and breadth were not found to differ between the two schedules. Vaccinee samples were obtained from the UK trials COV001 and COV002, which included a single-blind randomized controlled phase 2/3 trial of AZD1222 (ChAdOx1 nCoV-19) in healthy adults. For TCRbeta chain sequencing, PBMC samples from trial participants were taken at day 0 and at day 28 after the second dose. From V the trimming removes 7 bases and from J it removes 5 bases, while the gene matches leave 7 bases of the junction unaccounted for. The CDR3 runs 14 residues from the cysteine to the phenylalanine. The only DNA kept is the CDR3, 42 bases in frame from the first base. The CDR1 and CDR2 encoded by the germline V gene are SNHLY and FYNNEI.

This receptor was obtained from an adult who received the AZD1222 COVID-19 vaccine. The rearranged segments are TRBV2 and TRBJ2-2; 7 bases in the middle match TRBD1. The sample here was peripheral blood, taken 28 days after the second AZD1222 dose. The DNA sequence follows: TGTGCCAGCACCCGGGACAGTGGGACCGGGGAGCTGTTTTTT. It translates as CASTRDSGTGELFF.